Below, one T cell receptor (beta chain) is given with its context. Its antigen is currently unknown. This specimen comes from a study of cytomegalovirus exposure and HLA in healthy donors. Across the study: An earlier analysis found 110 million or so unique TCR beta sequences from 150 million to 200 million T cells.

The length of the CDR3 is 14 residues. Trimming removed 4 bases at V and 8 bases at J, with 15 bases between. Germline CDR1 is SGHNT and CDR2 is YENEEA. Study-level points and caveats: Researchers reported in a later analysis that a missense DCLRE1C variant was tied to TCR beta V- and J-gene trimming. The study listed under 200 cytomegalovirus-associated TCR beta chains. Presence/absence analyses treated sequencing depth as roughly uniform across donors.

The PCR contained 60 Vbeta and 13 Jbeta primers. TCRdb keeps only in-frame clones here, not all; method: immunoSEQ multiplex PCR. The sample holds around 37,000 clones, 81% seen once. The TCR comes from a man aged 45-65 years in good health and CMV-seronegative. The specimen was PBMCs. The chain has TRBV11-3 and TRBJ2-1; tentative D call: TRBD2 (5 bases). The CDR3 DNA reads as TGTGCCAGCAGCTCGCACACGGGGTTGGATGAGCAGTTCTTC. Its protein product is CASSSHTGLDEQFF.